This TCR beta chain was identified during a study of regulatory T cells in long-lasting Graves disease. This clonotype occurred a few times. No antigen is known for it. Trimming stripped 5 bases from V and 8 bases from J, with 12 bases between. This CDR3 is 12 amino acids long. Looked up from germline, CDR1 is SEHNR and CDR2 is FQNEAQ (reference sequence). Study-level findings and limits: Favored usage of TRBV28, TRBJ1-2 and TRBJ2-5 was recorded in persistent disease.

The time point is: newly diagnosed GD, antithyroid drugs for less than 3 months. Researchers made the TCR library from RNA that was extracted from PBMCs. It was an endocrinology department in Xi'an, China, that provided the patients. CDR3 regions were amplified by Arm-PCR using iRepertoire HTBI primers to build TCR beta libraries. MiXCR was run by TCRdb on the multiplex PCR reads, yielding one entry per CDR3 protein. The table records fewer than 550,000 distinct CDR3 sequences, 16% of them present only once. These data also formed part of another study, on T cells in Graves' hyperthyroidism and ophthalmopathy.

The source was peripheral blood mononuclear cells (PBMCs), collected at new diagnosis, from a patient treated with antithyroid drugs. This clonotype was obtained from a woman aged 18-30 years with Graves disease. This rearrangement joins TRBV7-9 to TRBJ1-2, with D perhaps TRBD1 (5 bases). The CDR3 DNA sequence: TGTGCCAGCAGCATAGGGGTTCTGGGCTACACCTTC. Its translation: CASSIGVLGYTF.